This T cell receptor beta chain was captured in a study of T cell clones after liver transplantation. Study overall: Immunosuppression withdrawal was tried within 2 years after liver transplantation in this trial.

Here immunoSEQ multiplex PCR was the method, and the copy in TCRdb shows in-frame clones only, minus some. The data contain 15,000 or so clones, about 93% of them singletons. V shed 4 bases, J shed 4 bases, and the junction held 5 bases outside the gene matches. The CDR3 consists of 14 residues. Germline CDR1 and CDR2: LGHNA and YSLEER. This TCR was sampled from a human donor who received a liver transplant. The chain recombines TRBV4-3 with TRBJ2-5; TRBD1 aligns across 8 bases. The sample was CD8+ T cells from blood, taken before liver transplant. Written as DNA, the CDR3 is TGCGCCAGCAGCCGCGGACAGGGCCCAGAGACCCAGTACTTC. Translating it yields CASSRGQGPETQYF.